This T cell receptor beta chain was found in a study of blood T cells in healthy people across ages. Comments on this clonotype: Its antigen remains unidentified.

A second about 7 to 11 cycle PCR used barcoded and J-beta primers. TCRdb re-called the 5' RACE reads with MiXCR, one entry per CDR3 protein. The sample records 800,000 to 900,000 distinct CDR3 sequences, under 80% being singletons. With V trimmed by 3 bases and J by 9 bases, 21 bases remained unmatched. Germline-derived CDR1 and CDR2 are SGDLS and YYNGEE. This CDR3 is built from 19 residues. Findings and limits, study-wide: TCR beta diversity correlated strongly with naive T cell percentage.

Staff drew 9 to 10 milliliters of peripheral blood from each donor. The receptor was derived from a young man in good health. Sequenced sample: blood. The genes are TRBV9 and TRBJ2-1, with 10 bases fitting TRBD1. The CDR3 DNA reads TGTGCCAGCAGCGGCGGACAGGGGGAGACAAAGGGGTCTACAGGTGAGCAGTTCTTC. Translating it yields CASSGGQGETKGSTGEQFF.